The entry below describes one TCR beta chain. Its antigen is undetermined. This entry is derived from a study of cytomegalovirus exposure and HLA in healthy donors. Per the germline V gene, CDR1 is SGHAT and CDR2 is FQNNGV. The V end was cut by 0 bases, the J end by 2 bases, with 13 bases between. This CDR3 has 16 residues. 60 Vbeta and 13 Jbeta primers were used in PCR. TCRdb's table, derived via immunoSEQ multiplex PCR, lists solely in-frame clones and lacks some. The profile shows about 190,000 clones, under 85% of them singletons. General study points: A further, later analysis showed that HLA-associated TCR beta chains (compared with equally common others) were more clonally expanded. The records held CMV serostatus as the only immune exposure information.

Source material: PBMCs. The chain has TRBV11-2 and TRBJ1-2, with D uncertain. The source of this sequence is a woman younger than 35 in good health and CMV-seronegative. The CDR3 sequence: CASSLDTATGNYGYTF. CDR3 bases: TGTGCCAGCAGCTTAGATACGGCCACGGGGAACTATGGCTACACCTTC. Looking up the rest from reference TRBV11-2 and TRBJ1-2 gives the full variable domain: EAGVAQSPRYKIIEKRQSVAFWCNPISGHATLYWYQQILGQGPKLLIQFQNNGVVDDSQLPKDRFSAERLKGVDSTLKIQPAKLEDSAVYLCASSLDTATGNYGYTFGSGTRLTVV.